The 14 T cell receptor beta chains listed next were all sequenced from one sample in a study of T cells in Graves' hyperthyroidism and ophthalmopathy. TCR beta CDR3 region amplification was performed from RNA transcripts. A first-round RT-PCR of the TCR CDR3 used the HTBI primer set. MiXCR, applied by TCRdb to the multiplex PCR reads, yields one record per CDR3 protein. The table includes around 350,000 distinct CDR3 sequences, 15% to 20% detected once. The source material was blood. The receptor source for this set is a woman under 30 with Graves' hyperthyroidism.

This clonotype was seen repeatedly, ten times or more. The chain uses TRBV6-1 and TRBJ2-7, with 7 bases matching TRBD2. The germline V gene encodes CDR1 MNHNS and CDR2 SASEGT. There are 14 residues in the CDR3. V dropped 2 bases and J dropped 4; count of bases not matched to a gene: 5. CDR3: CASSELTGGYEQYF. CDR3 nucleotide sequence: TGTGCCAGCAGTGAACTCACGGGGGGTTACGAGCAGTACTTC.

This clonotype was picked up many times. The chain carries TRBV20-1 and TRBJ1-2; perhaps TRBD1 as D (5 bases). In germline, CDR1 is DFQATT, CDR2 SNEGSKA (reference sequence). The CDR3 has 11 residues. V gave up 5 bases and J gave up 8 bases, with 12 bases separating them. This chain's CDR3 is CSASGSKGYTF. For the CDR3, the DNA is TGCAGTGCTTCAGGGAGTAAGGGCTACACCTTC.

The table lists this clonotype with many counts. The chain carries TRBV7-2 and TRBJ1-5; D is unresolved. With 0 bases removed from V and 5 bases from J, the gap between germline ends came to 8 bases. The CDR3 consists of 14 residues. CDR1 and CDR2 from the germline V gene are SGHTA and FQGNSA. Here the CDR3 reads CASSLAGGYQPQHF. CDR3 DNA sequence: TGTGCCAGCAGCTTAGCGGGAGGGTATCAGCCCCAGCATTTT.

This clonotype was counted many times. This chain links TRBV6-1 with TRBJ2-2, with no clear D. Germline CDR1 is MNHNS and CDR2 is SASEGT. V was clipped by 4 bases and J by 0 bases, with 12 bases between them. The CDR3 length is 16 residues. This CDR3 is CASSVRLETNTGELFF. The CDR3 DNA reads TGTGCCAGCAGTGTGAGGCTGGAGACGAACACCGGGGAGCTGTTTTTT.

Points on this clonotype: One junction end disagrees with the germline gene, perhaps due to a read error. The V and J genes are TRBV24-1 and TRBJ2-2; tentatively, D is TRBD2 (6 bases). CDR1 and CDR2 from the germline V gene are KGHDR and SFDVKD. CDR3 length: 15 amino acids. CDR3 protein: CATSPAEGLAGGLFF. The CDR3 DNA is TGTGCCACCAGTCCTGCGGAGGGGTTAGCCGGGGGGCTGTTTTTT.

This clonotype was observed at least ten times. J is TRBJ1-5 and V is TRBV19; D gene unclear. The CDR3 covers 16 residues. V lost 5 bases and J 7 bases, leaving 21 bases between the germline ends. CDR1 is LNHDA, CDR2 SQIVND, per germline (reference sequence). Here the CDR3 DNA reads TGTGCCAGTAGTCGACCCCTCTCGGCAAACCGGCAGCCCCAGCATTTT. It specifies CASSRPLSANRQPQHF. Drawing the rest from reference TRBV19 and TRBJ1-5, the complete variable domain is DGGITQSPKYLFRKEGQNVTLSCEQNLNHDAMYWYRQDPGQGLRLIYYSQIVNDFQKGDIAEGYSVSREKKESFPLTVTSAQKNPTAFYLCASSRPLSANRQPQHFGDGTRLSIL.

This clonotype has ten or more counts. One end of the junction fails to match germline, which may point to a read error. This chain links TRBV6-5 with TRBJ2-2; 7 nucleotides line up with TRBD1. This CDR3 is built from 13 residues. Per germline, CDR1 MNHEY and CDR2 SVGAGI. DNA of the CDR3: TGCGCCAGCAAAACAGGGGACACCGGGGAGCTGTTTTTT. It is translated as CASKTGDTGELFF.

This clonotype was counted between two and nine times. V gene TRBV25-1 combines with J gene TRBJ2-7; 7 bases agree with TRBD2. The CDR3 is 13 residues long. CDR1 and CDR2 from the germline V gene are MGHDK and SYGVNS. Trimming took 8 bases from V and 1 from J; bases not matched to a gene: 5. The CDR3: CASRERGSYEQYF. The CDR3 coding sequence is TGTGCCAGCCGAGAGCGGGGTTCCTACGAGCAGTACTTC.

The CDR3 DNA reads TGTGCCAGCAGCGGTGGGACTAGCGGGGGGCCTGGGACCCAGTACTTC. This sequence encodes CASSGGTSGGPGTQYF. The genes are TRBV5-4 and TRBJ2-5; 15 nucleotides line up with TRBD2. Germline CDR1 is SGHNT and CDR2 is YYREEE (reference sequence). The CDR3 runs 16 residues. Losses at the gene ends were 4 bases for V and 7 bases for J; bases not matched to a gene: 8.

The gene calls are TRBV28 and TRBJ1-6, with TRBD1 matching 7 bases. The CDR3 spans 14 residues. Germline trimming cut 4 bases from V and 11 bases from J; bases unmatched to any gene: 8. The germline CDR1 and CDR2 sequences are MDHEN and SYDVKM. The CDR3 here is CASSSGTAKPPLHF. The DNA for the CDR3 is TGTGCCAGCAGTTCCGGGACAGCCAAGCCACCCCTCCACTTT. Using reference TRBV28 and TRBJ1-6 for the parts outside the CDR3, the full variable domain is DVKVTQSSRYLVKRTGEKVFLECVQDMDHENMFWYRQDPGLGLRLIYFSYDVKMKEKGDIPEGYSVSREKKERFSLILESASTNQTSMYLCASSSGTAKPPLHFGNGTRLTVT.

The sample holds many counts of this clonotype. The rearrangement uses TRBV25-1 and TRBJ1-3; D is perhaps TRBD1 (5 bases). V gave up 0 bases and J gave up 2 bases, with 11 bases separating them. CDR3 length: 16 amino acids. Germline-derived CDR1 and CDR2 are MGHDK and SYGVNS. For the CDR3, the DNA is TGTGCCAGCAGTGAATATGGGGACGGCCCTGGAAACACCATATATTTT. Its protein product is CASSEYGDGPGNTIYF. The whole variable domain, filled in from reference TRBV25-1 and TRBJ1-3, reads EADIYQTPRYLVIGTGKKITLECSQTMGHDKMYWYQQDPGMELHLIHYSYGVNSTEKGDLSSESTVSRIRTEHFPLTLESARPSHTSQYLCASSEYGDGPGNTIYFGEGSWLTVV.

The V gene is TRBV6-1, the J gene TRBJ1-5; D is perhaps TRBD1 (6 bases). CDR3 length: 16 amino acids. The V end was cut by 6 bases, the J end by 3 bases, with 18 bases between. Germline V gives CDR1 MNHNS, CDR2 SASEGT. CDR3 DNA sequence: TGTGCCAGCAGCCTGCGAGGGGGAAACCACAATCAGCCCCAGCATTTT. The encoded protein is CASSLRGGNHNQPQHF.

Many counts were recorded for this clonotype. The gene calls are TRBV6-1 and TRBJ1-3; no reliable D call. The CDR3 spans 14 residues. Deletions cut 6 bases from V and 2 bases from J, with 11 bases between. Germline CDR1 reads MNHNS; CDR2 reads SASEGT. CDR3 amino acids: CASRARPPGNTIYF. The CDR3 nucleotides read TGTGCCAGCAGGGCGAGACCCCCTGGAAACACCATATATTTT.

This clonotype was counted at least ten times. The CDR3 protein is CASSDPGLAGAQETQYF. The CDR3 DNA reads as TGTGCCAGCAGCGATCCGGGACTAGCGGGGGCCCAAGAGACCCAGTACTTC. The chain links TRBV11-2 to TRBJ2-5, with 14 bases aligning to TRBD2. From germline, CDR1 is SGHAT and CDR2 FQNNGV. V was clipped by 5 bases and J by 1 base; unmatched bases: 6. The CDR3 is 17 residues long.